Following are 24 T cell receptor beta chains from one sample sequenced in a study of blood T cell repertoires in COVID-19. The assay was immunoSEQ multiplex PCR, and TCRdb's table has in-frame clones only and misses some. The data contain under 200,000 clones, about 80% of them singletons. Sequencing was done on a sample of PBMCs or T cells enriched from blood (not recorded which). The receptor set was obtained from a woman between 55 and 75 years old with acute COVID-19.

This CDR3 is CASSSGDFGHQHF. For the CDR3, the DNA is TGTGCCAGCAGTTCCGGGGACTTTGGTCACCAGCATTTT. This sequence joins TRBV6-6 and TRBJ1-5, with D tentatively TRBD1 (5 bases). Trimming removed 4 bases from V and 12 bases from J, with 16 bases in between. Germline V gene sequence: CDR1 MNHNY, CDR2 SVGAGI (reference sequence). CDR3 length: 13 amino acids.

The chain carries TRBV30 and TRBJ2-1; 7 bases agree with TRBD2. The CDR3 runs 13 residues. The germline gives CDR1 GTSNPN, CDR2 SVGIG (reference sequence). Trimming cost V 6 bases and J 0 bases; bases outside gene matches: 2. The CDR3 reads CACASGSYNEQFF. DNA of the CDR3: TGTGCCTGTGCTAGCGGCTCCTACAATGAGCAGTTCTTC.

The gene calls are TRBV4-3 and TRBJ2-1, with 9 bases matching TRBD1. There are 15 residues in the CDR3. CDR1 and CDR2 from the germline V gene are LGHNA and YSLEER. V lost 2 bases, J lost 10 bases, and 9 bases stayed unmatched. The CDR3 DNA sequence: TGCGCCAGCAGCCAAATTATGGACAGGGGTAACGAGCAGTTCTTC. It codes for CASSQIMDRGNEQFF.

The chain combines TRBV30 with TRBJ1-6; TRBD1 matches at 9 bases. After removal of 4 bases from V and 10 bases from J, the junction contained 11 bases not matched to a gene. The CDR3 contains 15 residues. Germline-derived CDR1 and CDR2 are GTSNPN and SVGIG (reference sequence). The CDR3 DNA sequence: TGTGCCTGGACCAGACAGGGGGGTTCGGGCTCACCCCTCCACTTT. It is translated as CAWTRQGGSGSPLHF. The full variable domain, with the rest looked up from reference TRBV30 and TRBJ1-6, is SQTIHQWPATLVQPVGSPLSLECTVEGTSNPNLYWYRQAAGRGLQLLFYSVGIGQISSEVPQNLSASRPQDRQFILSSKKLLLSDSGFYLCAWTRQGGSGSPLHFGNGTRLTVT.

The chain carries TRBV7-9 and TRBJ2-5; possible D gene TRBD2, 6 bases. The CDR3 runs 14 residues. The germline V gene encodes CDR1 SEHNR and CDR2 FQNEAQ (reference sequence). The V end lost 5 bases, the J end lost 2 bases, and 12 bases lay between the germline ends. CDR3 sequence (DNA): TGTGCCAGCAGCCCCGGGGGAACTCAAGAGACCCAGTACTTC. Translated: CASSPGGTQETQYF.

The rearrangement joins TRBV30 to TRBJ1-2, with 11 bases lining up with TRBD1. Germline V gene lookup returns CDR1 GTSNPN and CDR2 SVGIG (reference sequence). The CDR3 is 12 amino acids. V was pared by 5 bases and J by 9 bases, with 5 bases of the junction left unmatched. The CDR3 nucleotides read TGTGCCTGGTTGGGACAGGGGGTGAGCTACACCTTC. The encoded protein is CAWLGQGVSYTF.

This chain uses TRBV12-3 or TRBV12-4 with TRBJ2-7; 7 bases align to TRBD1. The V gene end was trimmed by 6 bases and the J gene end by 6 bases; junction bases not matched to a gene: 5. The CDR3 runs 12 residues. CDR3 in DNA: TGTGCCAGCAGCCCGAGGGGGCGCGAGCAGTACGTC. Protein sequence: CASSPRGREQYV.

CDR3 region: CASSSTMVQGYTF. CDR3 in DNA: TGTGCCAGCAGCTCTACCATGGTCCAAGGCTACACCTTC. The chain employs TRBV5-8 and TRBJ1-2; D is ambiguous. The V end was cut by 3 bases, the J end by 8 bases, with 14 bases between. Looked up from germline, CDR1 is SGHTS and CDR2 is YDEGEE. This CDR3 contains 13 residues. The whole variable domain, filled in from reference TRBV5-8 and TRBJ1-2, reads EAGVTQSPTHLIKTRGQQATLRCSPISGHTSVYWYQQALGLGLQFLLWYDEGEERNRGNFPPRFSGRQFPNYSSELNVNALELEDSALYLCASSSTMVQGYTFGSGTRLTVV.

A few counts support this clone. Other DNA sequences in this specimen translate into the identical CDR3. The rearrangement joins TRBV27 to TRBJ1-5; D ambiguous. CDR1 and CDR2 from the germline V gene are MNHEY and SMNVEV (reference sequence). Trimming shortened V by 0 bases and J by 4 bases, and 4 bases separated the two germline ends. The CDR3 is 13 amino acids. The CDR3 loop is CASSLSRNQPQHF. The CDR3 coding sequence is TGTGCCAGCAGTTTATCGAGGAATCAGCCCCAGCATTTT.

The rearrangement joins TRBV5-8 to TRBJ2-3; no clear D gene. The CDR3 totals 15 residues. The V gene lost 4 bases and the J gene lost 2 bases, with 14 bases spanning the gap. The germline V gene has CDR1 SGHTS and CDR2 YDEGEE. This CDR3 is CASSPNTPVTDTQYF. The CDR3 region has the DNA TGTGCCAGCAGCCCCAACACCCCAGTCACAGATACGCAGTATTTT.

This clone was seen a few times. The rearrangement uses TRBV6-5 and TRBJ1-1, with D perhaps TRBD1 (5 bases). The V end lost 7 bases, the J end lost 0 bases, and 12 bases lay between the germline ends. The CDR3 covers 14 residues. Germline V gene sequence: CDR1 MNHEY, CDR2 SVGAGI. CDR3 loop: CASKGRGMNTEAFF. The CDR3 bases are TGTGCCAGCAAGGGTCGGGGGATGAACACTGAAGCTTTCTTT.

The chain combines TRBV29-1 with TRBJ1-1, with 7 bases matching TRBD1. V was clipped by 3 bases and J by 3 bases; unmatched bases: 7. Germline CDR1 and CDR2: SQVTM and ANQGSEA. The CDR3 covers 14 residues. CDR3 DNA: TGCAGCGTTGATAGTAGGGGGCGGTACACTGAAGCTTTCTTT. This codes for CSVDSRGRYTEAFF.

J is TRBJ2-7 and V is TRBV19, with a possible D match to TRBD2 (6 bases). This CDR3 is built from 16 residues. Trimming stripped 2 bases from V and 3 bases from J, with 17 bases between. Germline values: CDR1 LNHDA, CDR2 SQIVND (reference sequence). Here the CDR3 reads CASSIHFGGTLYEQYF. CDR3 DNA: TGTGCCAGTAGTATACATTTTGGCGGGACGCTCTACGAGCAGTACTTC.

This clone was observed a few times. This sequence joins TRBV30 and TRBJ1-5; no clear D. Trimming stripped 3 bases from V and 6 bases from J, with 12 bases between. Germline V gene sequence: CDR1 GTSNPN, CDR2 SVGIG (reference sequence). CDR3 length: 13 amino acids. CDR3 residues: CAWREGAGQPQHF. The CDR3, as DNA: TGTGCCTGGAGGGAGGGCGCGGGTCAGCCCCAGCATTTT.

This clone came up a few times. The identical CDR3 is also encoded by other nucleotide sequences in the sample. The chain uses TRBV28 and TRBJ2-5; perhaps TRBD1 as D (5 bases). V lost 5 bases to trimming and J lost 2 bases, with 9 bases between them. Per the germline V gene, CDR1 is MDHEN and CDR2 is SYDVKM. This CDR3 comprises 13 residues. The chain's CDR3 is CASSPTVQETQYF. In DNA form, the CDR3 reads TGTGCCAGCAGTCCGACAGTACAAGAGACCCAGTACTTC.

The V call is TRBV18, the J call TRBJ1-1; possibly TRBD1 for D (6 bases). Trimming pared 3 bases from V and 1 base from J, leaving 12 bases between. The CDR3 length is 15 residues. The germline gives CDR1 KGHSH, CDR2 LQKENI. Here the CDR3 DNA reads TGTGCCAGCTCACCGACCCGGACAGCGAACACTGAAGCTTTCTTT. This translates into CASSPTRTANTEAFF.

This chain joins TRBV19 and TRBJ1-2; 9 bases align to TRBD1. Germline CDR1 and CDR2: LNHDA and SQIVND (reference sequence). The CDR3 spans 13 residues. V shed 6 bases and J 3 bases; nucleotides not matched to a gene: 2. The DNA for the CDR3 is TGTGCCAGTAGGGGACAGGGATACTATGGCTACACCTTC. Protein sequence: CASRGQGYYGYTF.

The genes are TRBV29-1 and TRBJ2-7; the D is unclear. Germline CDR1 SQVTM, CDR2 ANQGSEA. This CDR3 region has 12 residues. V was cut by 0 bases and J by 0 bases, with 3 bases left in between. CDR3 coding DNA: TGCAGCGTTGAAGACAGCTCCTACGAGCAGTACTTC. Protein: CSVEDSSYEQYF.

The chain couples TRBV18 to TRBJ2-7, with a weak D call TRBD2 (6 bases). V lost 0 bases to trimming and J lost 1 base, with 7 bases between them. Germline V CDR1 and CDR2: KGHSH, LQKENI. The CDR3 runs 14 residues. Here the CDR3 reads CASSPPSGSYEQYF. As DNA, the CDR3 is TGTGCCAGCTCACCACCTAGCGGATCCTACGAGCAGTACTTC.

This clone has only a few counts. J is TRBJ2-6 and V is TRBV6-2 or TRBV6-3, with 9 bases matching TRBD2. The CDR3 is 20 amino acids. Germline CDR1 reads MNHEY; CDR2 reads SVGEGT. V dropped 0 bases and J dropped 4; count of bases not matched to a gene: 13. The CDR3 nucleotides are TGTGCCAGCAGTTACTCGAGACAGCGGGGGGCCACCTGGGGGGCCAACGTCCTGACTTTC. This sequence encodes CASSYSRQRGATWGANVLTF.

This chain connects TRBV13 to TRBJ1-3; the D gene is possibly TRBD1 (5 bases). V lost 5 bases and J lost 0, with 8 bases in between. Germline loops: CDR1 PRHDT, CDR2 FYEKMQ (reference sequence). The CDR3 loop spans 14 amino acids. CDR3 region: CASSRQISGNTIYF. DNA for the CDR3: TGTGCCAGCAGCCGACAGATCTCTGGAAACACCATATATTTT.

V is TRBV20-1 and J is TRBJ1-2; D not resolved. CDR1 DFQATT and CDR2 SNEGSKA come from the germline V gene (reference sequence). The CDR3 is 12 residues long. V shed 3 bases and J shed 0 bases, with 5 bases lying between them. The CDR3 here is CSASVSNYGYTF. CDR3 DNA sequence: TGCAGTGCTAGTGTCTCTAACTATGGCTACACCTTC.

This chain connects TRBV12-3 or TRBV12-4 to TRBJ2-1; perhaps TRBD2 as D (6 bases). V was trimmed by 7 bases and J by 6 bases, leaving 13 bases between them. The CDR3 contains 13 residues. The DNA for the CDR3 is TGTGCCAGCACCCTACTAGCTTTCAATGAGCAGTTCTTC. This sequence encodes CASTLLAFNEQFF.

The V call is TRBV7-8, the J call TRBJ2-1; 10 nucleotides match TRBD2. The germline V gene encodes CDR1 SGHVS and CDR2 FQNEAQ. The CDR3 contains 15 residues. The junction had 5 bases not matched to a gene; V was cut back by 5 bases and J by 4 bases. CDR3 sequence (DNA): TGTGCCAGCAGCCTTAGCGGGGGGACATACAATGAGCAGTTCTTC. Translated: CASSLSGGTYNEQFF.